The source of this T cell receptor beta chain is a study of shared clonotypes between healthy human individuals. Regarding this clone: Its matching antigen is unknown.

TCRdb's copy holds only in-frame clones and misses some; the assay was immunoSEQ multiplex PCR. The profile shows millions of clones, 85% to 95% of them singletons. From germline, CDR1 is SEHNR and CDR2 FQNEAQ (reference sequence). The CDR3 consists of 14 residues. The V end lost 5 bases, the J end lost 0 bases, and 9 bases lay between the germline ends. Whole-study findings and limits: What naive subsets generally showed was a larger estimated richness than memory subsets showed.

Donors were healthy HIV-negative adults without recently reported acute infections or vaccinations. The sequencing sample was made of naive CD4+ T cells from PBMCs. Sample subset: CD45RA+ positively selected. The V call is TRBV7-9, the J call TRBJ2-3; D is ambiguous. This sequence was found in a man younger than 35 in good health. Some clones in this sample may be carry-over from other donors' samples. The CDR3, as DNA: TGTGCCAGCAGCCACGGACGGAGCACAGATACGCAGTATTTT. Protein sequence: CASSHGRSTDTQYF.